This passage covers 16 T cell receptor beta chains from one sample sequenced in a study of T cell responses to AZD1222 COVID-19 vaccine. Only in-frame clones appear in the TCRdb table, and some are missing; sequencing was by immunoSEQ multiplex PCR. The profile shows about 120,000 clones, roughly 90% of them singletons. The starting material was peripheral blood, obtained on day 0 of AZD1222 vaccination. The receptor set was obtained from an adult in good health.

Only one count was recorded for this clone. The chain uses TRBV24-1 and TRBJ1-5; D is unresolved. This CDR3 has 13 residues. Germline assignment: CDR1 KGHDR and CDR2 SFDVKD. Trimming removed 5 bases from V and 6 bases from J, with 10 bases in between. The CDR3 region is CATSGSWGQPQHF. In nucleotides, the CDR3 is TGTGCCACCAGTGGCTCCTGGGGTCAGCCCCAGCATTTT.

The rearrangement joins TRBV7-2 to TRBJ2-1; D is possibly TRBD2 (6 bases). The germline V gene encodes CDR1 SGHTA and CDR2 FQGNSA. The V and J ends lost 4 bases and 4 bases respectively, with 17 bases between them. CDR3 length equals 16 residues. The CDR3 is CASSSGTGDGYNEQFF. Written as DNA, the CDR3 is TGTGCCAGCAGCTCTGGGACTGGAGACGGGTACAATGAGCAGTTCTTC. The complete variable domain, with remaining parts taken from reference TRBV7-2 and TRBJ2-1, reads GAGVSQSPSNKVTEKGKDVELRCDPISGHTALYWYRQSLGQGLEFLIYFQGNSAPDKSGLPSDRFSAERTGGSVSTLTIQRTQQEDSAVYLCASSSGTGDGYNEQFFGPGTRLTVL.

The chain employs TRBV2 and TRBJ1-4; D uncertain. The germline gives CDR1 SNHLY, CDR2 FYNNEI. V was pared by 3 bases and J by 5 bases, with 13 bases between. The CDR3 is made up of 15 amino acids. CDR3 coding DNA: TGTGCCAGCAGTGAGGGATGGCCCACCAATGAAAAACTGTTTTTT. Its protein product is CASSEGWPTNEKLFF.

The CDR3 DNA is TGTGCCAGCAGGGAACGAACAGGTGGGGCCACTGAAGCTTTCTTT. Residues: CASRERTGGATEAFF. The rearrangement links TRBV2 to TRBJ1-1, with D maybe TRBD1 (5 bases). Germline V gene sequence: CDR1 SNHLY, CDR2 FYNNEI. V lost 6 bases, J lost 4 bases, and 18 bases lay in between. The CDR3 covers 15 residues.

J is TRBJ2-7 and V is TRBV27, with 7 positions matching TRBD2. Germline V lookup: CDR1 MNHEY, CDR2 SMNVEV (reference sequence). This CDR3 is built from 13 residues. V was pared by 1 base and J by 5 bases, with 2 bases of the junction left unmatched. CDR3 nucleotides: TGTGCCAGCAGTTTATGGCGGGGGAACGAGCAGTACTTC. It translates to CASSLWRGNEQYF.

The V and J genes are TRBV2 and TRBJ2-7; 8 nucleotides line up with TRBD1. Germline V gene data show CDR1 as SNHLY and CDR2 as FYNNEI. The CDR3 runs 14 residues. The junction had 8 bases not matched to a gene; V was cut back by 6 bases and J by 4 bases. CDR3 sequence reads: CASSEQGAGYEQYF. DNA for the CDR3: TGTGCCAGCAGCGAGCAGGGGGCGGGGTACGAGCAGTACTTC.

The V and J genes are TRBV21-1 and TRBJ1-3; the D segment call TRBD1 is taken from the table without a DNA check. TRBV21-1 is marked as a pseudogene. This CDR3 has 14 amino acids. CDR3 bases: TGTGCCAGCAGCATTCCGGGACAGTGCAACACCATATATTTT. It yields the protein CASSIPGQCNTIYF.

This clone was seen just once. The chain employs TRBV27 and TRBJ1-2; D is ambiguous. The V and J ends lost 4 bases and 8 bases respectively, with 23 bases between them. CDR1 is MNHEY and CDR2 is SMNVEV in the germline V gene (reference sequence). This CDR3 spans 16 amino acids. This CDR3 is CASSSRNPASPKGYTF. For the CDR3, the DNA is TGTGCCAGCAGTTCGCGGAACCCCGCCTCCCCCAAAGGCTACACCTTC.

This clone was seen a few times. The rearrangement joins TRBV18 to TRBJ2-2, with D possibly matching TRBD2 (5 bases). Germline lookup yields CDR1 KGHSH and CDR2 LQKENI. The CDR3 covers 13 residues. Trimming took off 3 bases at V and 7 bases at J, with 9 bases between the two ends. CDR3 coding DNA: TGTGCCAGCTCACCGCGGGCGGACGGGGAGCTGTTTTTT. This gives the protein CASSPRADGELFF.

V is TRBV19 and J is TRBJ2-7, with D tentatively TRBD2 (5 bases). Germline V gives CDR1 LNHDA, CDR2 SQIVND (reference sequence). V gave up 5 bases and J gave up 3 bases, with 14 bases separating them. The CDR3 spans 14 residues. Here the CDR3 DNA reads TGTGCCAGTAGTGGGGTCGCGGGTGGCTACGAGCAGTACTTC. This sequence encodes CASSGVAGGYEQYF.

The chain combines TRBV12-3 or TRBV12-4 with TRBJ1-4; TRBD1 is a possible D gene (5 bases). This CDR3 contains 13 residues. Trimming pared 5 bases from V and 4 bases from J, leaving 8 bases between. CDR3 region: CASSRGINEKLFF. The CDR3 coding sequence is TGTGCCAGCAGTCGGGGGATTAATGAAAAACTGTTTTTT.

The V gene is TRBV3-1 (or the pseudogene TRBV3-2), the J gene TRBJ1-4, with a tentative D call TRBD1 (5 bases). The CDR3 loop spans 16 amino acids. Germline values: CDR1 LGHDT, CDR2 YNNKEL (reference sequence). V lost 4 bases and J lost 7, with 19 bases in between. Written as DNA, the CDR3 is TGTGCCAGCAGCCGATTCAAGCCGCAGGGAGGTGAAAAACTGTTTTTT. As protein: CASSRFKPQGGEKLFF.

The CDR3 nucleotides are TGTGCCAGCAGCGAACGCCCGGCAAACGGGGCCTCTGGAAACACCATATATTTT. It is translated as CASSERPANGASGNTIYF. The chain uses TRBV6-1 and TRBJ1-3; tentative D call: TRBD1 (5 bases). The CDR3 has 18 amino acids. Trimming took off 6 bases at V and 0 bases at J, with 21 bases between the two ends. Germline loops: CDR1 MNHNS, CDR2 SASEGT.

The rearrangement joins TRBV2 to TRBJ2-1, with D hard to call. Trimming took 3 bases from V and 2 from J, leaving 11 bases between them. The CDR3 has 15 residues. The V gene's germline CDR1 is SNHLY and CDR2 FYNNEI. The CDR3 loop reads CASSEQLPTYNEQFF. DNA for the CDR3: TGTGCCAGCAGTGAGCAGTTGCCTACCTACAATGAGCAGTTCTTC.

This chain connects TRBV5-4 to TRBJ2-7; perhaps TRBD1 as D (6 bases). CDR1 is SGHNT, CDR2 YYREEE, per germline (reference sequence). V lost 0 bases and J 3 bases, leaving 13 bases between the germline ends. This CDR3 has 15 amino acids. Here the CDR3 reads CASSLEGQIFYEQYF. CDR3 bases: TGTGCCAGCAGCTTGGAAGGACAGATATTCTACGAGCAGTACTTC.

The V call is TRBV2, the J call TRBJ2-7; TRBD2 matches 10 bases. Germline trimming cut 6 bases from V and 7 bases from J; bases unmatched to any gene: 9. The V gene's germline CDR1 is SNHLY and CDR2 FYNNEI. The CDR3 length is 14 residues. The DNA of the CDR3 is TGTGCCAGCAGGGTAGCGGGGGGCCCAGGGGAGCAGTACTTC. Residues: CASRVAGGPGEQYF.